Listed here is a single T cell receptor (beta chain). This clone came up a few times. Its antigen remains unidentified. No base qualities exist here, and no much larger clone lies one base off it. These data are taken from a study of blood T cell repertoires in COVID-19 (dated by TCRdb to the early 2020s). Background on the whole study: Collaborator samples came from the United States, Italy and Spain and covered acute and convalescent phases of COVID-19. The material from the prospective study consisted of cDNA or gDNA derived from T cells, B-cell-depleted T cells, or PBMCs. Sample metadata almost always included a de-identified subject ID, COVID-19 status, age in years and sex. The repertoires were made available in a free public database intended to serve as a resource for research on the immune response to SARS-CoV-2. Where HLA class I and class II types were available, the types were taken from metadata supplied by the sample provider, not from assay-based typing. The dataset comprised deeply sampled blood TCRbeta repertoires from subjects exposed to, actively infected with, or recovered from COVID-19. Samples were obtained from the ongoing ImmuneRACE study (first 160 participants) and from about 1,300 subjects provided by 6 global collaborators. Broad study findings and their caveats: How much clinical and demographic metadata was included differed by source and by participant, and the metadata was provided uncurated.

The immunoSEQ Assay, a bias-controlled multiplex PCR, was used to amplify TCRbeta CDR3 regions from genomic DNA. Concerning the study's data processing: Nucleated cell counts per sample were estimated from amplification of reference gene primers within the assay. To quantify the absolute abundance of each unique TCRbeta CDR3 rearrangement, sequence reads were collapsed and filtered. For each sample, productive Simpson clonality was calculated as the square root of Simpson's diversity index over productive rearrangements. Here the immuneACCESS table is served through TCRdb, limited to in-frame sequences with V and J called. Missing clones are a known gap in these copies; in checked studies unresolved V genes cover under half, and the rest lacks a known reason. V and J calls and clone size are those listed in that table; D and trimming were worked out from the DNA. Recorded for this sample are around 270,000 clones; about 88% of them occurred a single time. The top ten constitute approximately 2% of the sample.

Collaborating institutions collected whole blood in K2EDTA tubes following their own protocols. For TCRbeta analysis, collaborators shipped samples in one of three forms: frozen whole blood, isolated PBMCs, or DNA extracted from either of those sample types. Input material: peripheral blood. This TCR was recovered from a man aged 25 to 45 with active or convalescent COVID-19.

CDR3 region: CASSQLPGVVGEAFF. The DNA is TGTGCCAGCAGCCAGCTACCAGGGGTAGTGGGTGAAGCTTTCTTT. The V and J genes are TRBV3-1 (or the pseudogene TRBV3-2) and TRBJ1-1; TRBD1 is a possible D gene, resting on 6 matching bases. Deletion took 3 bases off V and 7 bases off J, with a span of 18 bases between the germline ends. CDR1 and CDR2, per the germline V gene (reference sequence), are LGHDT and YNNKEL. The CDR3 has 15 amino acids, counting the end cysteine and phenylalanine. The retained sequence is limited to the CDR3, 45 bases, with the frame set at the first base.